These T cell receptor beta chains were read from a single sample in a study of graft-versus-host responses after intestinal transplantation. Method: immunoSEQ multiplex PCR; TCRdb's copy keeps in-frame clones and lacks some. The top ten hold roughly 1.1% of the sample, which has roughly 25,000 clones, 75% to 90% seen once. The sample consisted of PBMCs, taken approximately 28 days after intestinal transplant. Every receptor here comes from a human patient who received an intestinal transplant, so some T cells may come from the graft donor. The CDR3 runs from the conserved cysteine through the conserved F or W. The D gene is left open where the match is weak. Size values are once, few and many counts, or a class for expanded clones, and some rows have none.

abundance	v_gene	d_gene	j_gene	CDR3nt	CDR3aa
.	TRBV5-1	.	TRBJ2-7	TGCGCCAGCAGCTTGAGAGGGCTCAGCGACGAGCAGTACTTC	CASSLRGLSDEQYF
.	TRBV19	.	TRBJ2-7	TGTGCCAGTAGTATAGAAGGGTACGAGCAGTACTTC	CASSIEGYEQYF
once	TRBV19	TRBD1	TRBJ2-7	TGTGCCAGTAGTGCCCGAGGACAGGGGGCCTACGAGCAGTACTTC	CASSARGQGAYEQYF
.	TRBV28	.	TRBJ1-2	TGTGCCAGCAGTTTTCAGACCGCCTCTAACTATGGCTACACCTTC	CASSFQTASNYGYTF
.	TRBV5-4	.	TRBJ2-7	TGTGCCAGCAGCTTGGGAGGGTCCTTCTACGAGCAGTACTTC	CASSLGGSFYEQYF
.	TRBV30	TRBD1	TRBJ1-5	TGTGCCCGGAGTTACGGGACAGGGTCTCTCAATCAGCCCCAGCATTTT	CARSYGTGSLNQPQHF
.	TRBV19	TRBD2	TRBJ2-1	TGTGCCAGTAGTATCCCCGGGGGCCTAGCGGGAGGAGCCAATGAGCAGTTCTTC	CASSIPGGLAGGANEQFF
.	TRBV28	.	TRBJ1-4	TGTGCCAGCAGTCTCCTGTCCGGGACGGATGCAACTAATGAAAAACTGTTTTTT	CASSLLSGTDATNEKLFF
.	TRBV29-1	.	TRBJ1-1	TGCAGCGTTGAGGGGAACACTGAAGCTTTCTTT	CSVEGNTEAFF
.	TRBV30	.	TRBJ2-1	TGTGCCTGGAGTGTACAGACTTGGTTCTACAATGAGCAGTTCTTC	CAWSVQTWFYNEQFF
.	TRBV4-1	TRBD2	TRBJ2-1	TGCGCCAGCAGCCAAGGGGTTCGACTAGCGGGGTACAATGAGCAGTTCTTC	CASSQGVRLAGYNEQFF
.	TRBV6-1	.	TRBJ1-1	TGTGCCAGCAGCCTAAGGACCCAGAGCACTGAAGCTTTCTTT	CASSLRTQSTEAFF
.	TRBV4-1	.	TRBJ2-2	TGCGCCAGCCGTGGCTACCTCGGCCCCGGGGAGCTGTTTTTT	CASRGYLGPGELFF
.	TRBV27	.	TRBJ1-5	TGTGCCAGCAGTTTACGCCAGTTCAATCAGCCCCAGCATTTT	CASSLRQFNQPQHF
.	TRBV19	TRBD2	TRBJ2-3	TGTGCCAGTAGGGCAGGGACTAGCGGTCCTACGCAGTATTTT	CASRAGTSGPTQYF
.	TRBV18	.	TRBJ2-4	TGTGCCAGCTCACCTGGCGCGGGTGCAGCCAAAAACATTCAGTACTTC	CASSPGAGAAKNIQYF
.	TRBV6-5	.	TRBJ1-1	TGTGCCAGCAGGGAACAGTATTTGAACACTGAAGCTTTCTTT	CASREQYLNTEAFF
.	TRBV7-9	TRBD1	TRBJ2-1	TGTGCCAGCAGCACACCGGGACAGGGGGAGCAGTTCTTC	CASSTPGQGEQFF
few	TRBV27	TRBD1	TRBJ2-7	TGTGCCAGCAGTATGATGACAGGGGGCGCGGGGGAGCAGTACTTC	CASSMMTGGAGEQYF
.	TRBV25-1	.	TRBJ2-2	TGTGCCAGCAGTGGTTCCGGGGAGCTGTTTTTT	CASSGSGELFF
.	TRBV5-1	TRBD2	TRBJ2-7	TGCGCCAGCAGCTTGCGGTTAAGGACTAGCGGAGTCTACGAGCAGTACTTC	CASSLRLRTSGVYEQYF
.	TRBV2	.	TRBJ1-2	TGTGCCAGCAGTGAAAACCCCCGTGATGGCTACACCTTC	CASSENPRDGYTF
once	TRBV29-1	TRBD2	TRBJ2-3	TGCAGCGTTCGGCGGGGGGCCTCAGATACGCAGTATTTT	CSVRRGASDTQYF
.	TRBV4-2	TRBD2	TRBJ2-2	TGTGCCAGCAGCCAAGAACCGACTAGCGGTCTAGTCGGGGAGCTGTTTTTT	CASSQEPTSGLVGELFF
.	TRBV4-1	.	TRBJ2-5	TGCGCCAGCAGCCAACCCAGCCCAGGGGAAGAGACCCAGTACTTC	CASSQPSPGEETQYF
.	TRBV6-1	.	TRBJ2-1	TGTGCCAGCGAGGAAACCCTCGCTAACAATGAGCAGTTCTTC	CASEETLANNEQFF
.	TRBV20-1	TRBD1	TRBJ1-1	TGCAGTGCTACCCCAGGGGGCCTTGCTTTCTTT	CSATPGGLAFF
.	TRBV11-2	.	TRBJ2-2	TGTGCCAGCAGCTCACTTTGGGGCGCGCTAGGGCGGGCGGCCGGGGAGCTGTTTTTT	CASSSLWGALGRAAGELFF
once	TRBV5-4	.	TRBJ2-7	TGTGCCAGCAGCCTCGACAACTACGAGCAGTACTTC	CASSLDNYEQYF
.	TRBV5-1	.	TRBJ2-7	TGCGCCAGCAGCCCCCCTACAGGTTCCTACGAGCAGTACTTC	CASSPPTGSYEQYF
.	TRBV30	.	TRBJ2-2	TGTGCCTGGAGTGTACGCCTAGGGCTTAACACCGGGGAGCTGTTTTTT	CAWSVRLGLNTGELFF
.	TRBV4-1	.	TRBJ1-1	TGCGCCAGCAGCCATAACAGGGTCGACACTGAAGCTTTCTTT	CASSHNRVDTEAFF
once	TRBV2	TRBD2	TRBJ2-1	TGTGCCAGCAGTGAGGTTATAGCGGGAGGCTCCTCCTACAATGAGCAGTTCTTC	CASSEVIAGGSSYNEQFF
.	TRBV18	.	TRBJ2-1	TGTGCCAGCTCTCCCGGGACCACGTCCTACAATGAGCAGTTCTTC	CASSPGTTSYNEQFF
.	TRBV6-6	.	TRBJ2-5	TGTGCCAGCAGTTACCCGACAGAGTCCGAAGAGACCCAGTACTTC	CASSYPTESEETQYF
.	TRBV14	.	TRBJ1-2	TGTGCCAGCAGCCACACAGGGAGGTATGGCTACACCTTC	CASSHTGRYGYTF
.	TRBV18	TRBD1	TRBJ1-2	TGTGCCAGCTCACCACCCGGGACAGGGGTATATGGCTACACCTTC	CASSPPGTGVYGYTF
.	TRBV27	.	TRBJ2-7	TGTGCCAGCAGTGGAAGCGGACCCTACGAGCAGTACTTC	CASSGSGPYEQYF
.	TRBV15	TRBD1	TRBJ1-1	TGTGCCACCAGCAGTACCGGGACAGGGGGCTCTGAAGCTTTCTTT	CATSSTGTGGSEAFF
.	TRBV7-2	TRBD2	TRBJ2-7	TGTGCCAGCAGCTTACGCGGCGGGAGGCCGACCACCTACGAGCAGTACTTC	CASSLRGGRPTTYEQYF
.	TRBV29-1	TRBD1	TRBJ1-5	TGCAGCGTTGCCGGGACAGGTAATCAGCCCCAGCATTTT	CSVAGTGNQPQHF
once	TRBV6-6	.	TRBJ2-3	TGTGCCAGCAGTCCCGCGGCGGGGGCTTCAGATACGCAGTATTTT	CASSPAAGASDTQYF
.	TRBV20-1	.	TRBJ1-4	TGCAGTGCTCGCTACTCAGAAAAACTGTTTTTT	CSARYSEKLFF
.	TRBV10-3	.	TRBJ1-1	TGTGCCATCAGTGAGTCTAAATATTCGCTGGCTTTCTTT	CAISESKYSLAFF
.	TRBV27	TRBD2	TRBJ2-1	TGTGCCAGCACTCAAGCGGGGGGGCCTTACAATGAGCAGTTCTTC	CASTQAGGPYNEQFF
.	TRBV9	TRBD2	TRBJ2-3	TGTGCCAGCAGCGTAGGCGGCGGGAGGACGACGCAGTATTTT	CASSVGGGRTTQYF
.	TRBV19	.	TRBJ1-2	TGTGCCAGTGAGGAGACAGGCCTTGGCTATGGCTACACCTTC	CASEETGLGYGYTF
.	TRBV6-5	TRBD1	TRBJ2-5	TGTGCCAGCAGTTACAAGGGGGCAAGAGAGACCCAGTACTTC	CASSYKGARETQYF
.	TRBV5-1	.	TRBJ2-7	TGCGCCAGCAGCTTGGCCACCTTGAACGAGCAGTACTTC	CASSLATLNEQYF
once	TRBV7-9	.	TRBJ2-1	TGTGCCAGCAGCTTAACCGGGAGCGGAAATGAGCAGTTCTTC	CASSLTGSGNEQFF
once	TRBV28	TRBD2	TRBJ2-1	TGTGCCAGCAGTTTGCCTACCGGGACTAGCGGGAGCTCCTACAATGAGCAGTTCTTC	CASSLPTGTSGSSYNEQFF
.	TRBV7-8	.	TRBJ1-5	TGTGCCAGCAGCTTAGTGTTAAGAAGGCCAGGACGCAATCAGCCCCAGCATTTT	CASSLVLRRPGRNQPQHF
once	TRBV6-6	.	TRBJ2-7	TGTGCCAGCAGTTACCCTGGAGGCCACTACGAGCAGTACTTC	CASSYPGGHYEQYF
.	TRBV6-4	TRBD1	TRBJ1-2	TGTGCCAGCAGCGAGGGACAGGGGGCGATGGGCTACACCTTC	CASSEGQGAMGYTF
few	TRBV2	TRBD1	TRBJ2-2	TGTGCCAGCAGTGCTGGGACAGGGGGCGTCACCGGGGAGCTGTTTTTT	CASSAGTGGVTGELFF
once	TRBV2	TRBD1	TRBJ1-2	TGTGCCAGCACCAGGACAGGGGGTATCAACTATGGCTACACCTTC	CASTRTGGINYGYTF